This T cell receptor (beta chain) was captured in a study of blood T cell repertoires in COVID-19. Study as a whole: Acute and convalescent COVID-19 samples came from the United States, Italy and Spain.

The germline V and J ends were trimmed by 2 bases and 8 bases, with 13 bases remaining between them. The germline V gene encodes CDR1 SGHDT and CDR2 YYEEEE. CDR3 length: 14 amino acids. Profiling relied on immunoSEQ multiplex PCR, and the TCRdb table lists in-frame clones only, not all of them. The sample records 100,000 to 150,000 clones, around nine tenths being singletons. The sequenced sample consisted of peripheral blood. The chain links TRBV5-6 to TRBJ1-4; D possibly corresponds to TRBD1 (6 bases). The clonotype originates from a woman of 80 years or more with acute or convalescent COVID-19. The CDR3 nucleotides are TGTGCCAGCAGCTTCCGGGGGGCCCGGGAAAAACTGTTTTTT. It yields the protein CASSFRGAREKLFF.